This T cell receptor beta chain was captured by sequencing in a study of neurological immune-mediated disorders. This clonotype was detected many times. The germline CDR1 and CDR2 sequences are SGDLS and YYNGEE. Trimming removed 2 bases from V and 0 bases from J, with 11 bases in between. This CDR3 has 15 amino acids. A 10-nucleotide random UMI tagged transcripts in template-switch 5'RACE cDNA synthesis. Over 170 million TCR-beta sequences, together covering 15-18 subjects, were produced by every individual sequencing run that was carried out. MiXCR, run by TCRdb on the 5' RACE reads, gives a single entry per CDR3 protein. The data contain some 61,000 distinct CDR3 sequences, around 3.9% of them singletons.

This clonotype was obtained from a man aged 25-45 years with multiple sclerosis. The sequencing input was PBMCs. This chain connects TRBV9 to TRBJ1-2; D remains unclear. CDR3 in amino acids: CASSVYIGANYGYTF. CDR3 bases: TGTGCCAGCAGCGTGTACATTGGGGCTAACTATGGCTACACCTTC. Using reference TRBV9 and TRBJ1-2 for the parts outside the CDR3, the full variable domain is DSGVTQTPKHLITATGQRVTLRCSPRSGDLSVYWYQQSLDQGLQFLIQYYNGEERAKGNILERFSAQQFPDLHSELNLSSLELGDSALYFCASSVYIGANYGYTFGSGTRLTVV.